The rows below give T cell receptor beta chains drawn from one sample of a study of T cell responses to AZD1222 COVID-19 vaccine. This table comes from immunoSEQ multiplex PCR, and its TCRdb copy is limited to in-frame clones, with some not included. The sample shows 150,000 to 200,000 clones, roughly 92% of them seen only once. The sequencing used peripheral blood, collected on day 0 of AZD1222 vaccination. Receptors originate from an adult in good health. The CDR3 runs from the conserved cysteine through the conserved F or W. D genes are given only for firm matches. Part of the rows lack a size; the others show once, few, many or a class for expanded clones.

clone_size: NA; d_call: TRBD1; v_call: TRBV5-1; j_call: TRBJ1-1; cdr3_nt: TGCGCCAGCAGCGGGACAGGGGGCCTTTTGGACACTGAAGCTTTCTTT; cdr3_aa: CASSGTGGLLDTEAFF
clone_size: once; d_call: NA; v_call: TRBV18; j_call: TRBJ1-1; cdr3_nt: TGTGCCAGCTCACCAATGGGAAAGGAAGCTTTCTTT; cdr3_aa: CASSPMGKEAFF
clone_size: NA; d_call: NA; v_call: TRBV5-4; j_call: TRBJ1-5; cdr3_nt: TGTGCCAGCAGCGAGGGTGGAGGGGGAAAGCCCCAGCATTTT; cdr3_aa: CASSEGGGGKPQHF
clone_size: NA; d_call: NA; v_call: TRBV7-2; j_call: TRBJ1-5; cdr3_nt: TGTGCCAGCAGCCCTGACAGAGGCCAGCCCCAGCATTTT; cdr3_aa: CASSPDRGQPQHF
clone_size: NA; d_call: NA; v_call: TRBV6-2/TRBV6-3; j_call: TRBJ1-1; cdr3_nt: TGTGCCAGCAGTTACGAGACTAGGACAGTGAACACTGAAGCTTTCTTT; cdr3_aa: CASSYETRTVNTEAFF
clone_size: NA; d_call: NA; v_call: TRBV18; j_call: TRBJ1-1; cdr3_nt: TGTGCCAGCTCACCGGGCAGGAGTAAAGCTTTCTTT; cdr3_aa: CASSPGRSKAFF
clone_size: NA; d_call: NA; v_call: TRBV2; j_call: TRBJ1-2; cdr3_nt: TGTGCCAGCAGTGAGGAGCAGAGCTATGGCTACACCTTC; cdr3_aa: CASSEEQSYGYTF
clone_size: once; d_call: NA; v_call: TRBV19; j_call: TRBJ2-3; cdr3_nt: TGTGCCAGTAGTATAATCGCTACTAGCACAGATACGCAGTATTTT; cdr3_aa: CASSIIATSTDTQYF
clone_size: NA; d_call: TRBD1; v_call: TRBV7-9; j_call: TRBJ1-1; cdr3_nt: TGTGCCAGCAGCGTCACAGGGGGCGACGAAGCTTTCTTT; cdr3_aa: CASSVTGGDEAFF
clone_size: NA; d_call: NA; v_call: TRBV6-5; j_call: TRBJ1-6; cdr3_nt: TGTGCCAGCAGTTACTCGGCCCGGGGCAGGGTTTCACCCCTCCACTTT; cdr3_aa: CASSYSARGRVSPLHF
clone_size: once; d_call: TRBD1; v_call: TRBV5-1; j_call: TRBJ2-1; cdr3_nt: TGCGCCAGCAGCTTGAGACAGGGGTCCTACAATGAGCAGTTCTTC; cdr3_aa: CASSLRQGSYNEQFF
clone_size: NA; d_call: NA; v_call: TRBV7-9; j_call: TRBJ2-7; cdr3_nt: TGTGCCAGCAGCTTAGTGTTCGGCGTAGGGGGAGACGAGCAGTACTTC; cdr3_aa: CASSLVFGVGGDEQYF
clone_size: NA; d_call: NA; v_call: TRBV5-4; j_call: TRBJ1-2; cdr3_nt: TGTGCCAGCAGCCTTCCAGGAGAATATGGCTACACCTTC; cdr3_aa: CASSLPGEYGYTF
clone_size: NA; d_call: TRBD1; v_call: TRBV19; j_call: TRBJ2-3; cdr3_nt: TGTGCCAGTAATCAGGGGGCTACGCAGTATTTT; cdr3_aa: CASNQGATQYF
clone_size: NA; d_call: TRBD1; v_call: TRBV18; j_call: TRBJ1-2; cdr3_nt: TGTGCCAGCTCACCACAGGGACAGGGGAGGGAAGGCTACACCTTC; cdr3_aa: CASSPQGQGREGYTF
clone_size: NA; d_call: NA; v_call: TRBV5-6; j_call: TRBJ2-5; cdr3_nt: TGTGCCAGCAGGGGCCTCTACAGGTCTCAAGAGACCCAGTACTTC; cdr3_aa: CASRGLYRSQETQYF
clone_size: NA; d_call: NA; v_call: TRBV5-8; j_call: TRBJ2-1; cdr3_nt: TGTGCCAGCGGCCCCCGGGTAAGGGATGAGCAGTTCTTC; cdr3_aa: CASGPRVRDEQFF
clone_size: NA; d_call: NA; v_call: TRBV6-4; j_call: TRBJ2-1; cdr3_nt: TGTGCCAGCAGTGACGGCTTCCACAATGAGCAGTTCTTC; cdr3_aa: CASSDGFHNEQFF
clone_size: NA; d_call: NA; v_call: TRBV5-4; j_call: TRBJ2-1; cdr3_nt: TGTGCCAGCAGCCTTGGGGGTAAGCCCTACAATGAGCAGTTCTTC; cdr3_aa: CASSLGGKPYNEQFF
clone_size: NA; d_call: TRBD2; v_call: TRBV4-2; j_call: TRBJ2-7; cdr3_nt: TGTGCCAGCAGCTCAGCCGGGACTAGCGGCTACGAGCAGTACTTC; cdr3_aa: CASSSAGTSGYEQYF
clone_size: NA; d_call: NA; v_call: TRBV18; j_call: TRBJ2-3; cdr3_nt: TGTGCCAGCTCTCCAAGGGCAGCCGATACGCAGTATTTT; cdr3_aa: CASSPRAADTQYF
clone_size: NA; d_call: TRBD1; v_call: TRBV5-4; j_call: TRBJ1-1; cdr3_nt: TGTGCCAGCAGCTTGGTTCCCAGGGACAGGGGCCCCTCGACTGAAGCTTTCTTT; cdr3_aa: CASSLVPRDRGPSTEAFF
clone_size: NA; d_call: NA; v_call: TRBV7-3; j_call: TRBJ1-3; cdr3_nt: TGTGCCAGCAGCCTAGGGTCGTCTGGAAACACCATATATTTT; cdr3_aa: CASSLGSSGNTIYF
clone_size: NA; d_call: NA; v_call: TRBV6-2/TRBV6-3; j_call: TRBJ2-3; cdr3_nt: TGTGCCAGCAGTTCCCTCTCGGCTGGCGGGAAGAGCACAGATACGCAGTATTTT; cdr3_aa: CASSSLSAGGKSTDTQYF
clone_size: NA; d_call: NA; v_call: TRBV5-5; j_call: TRBJ1-1; cdr3_nt: TGTGCCAGCAGTTCTCAGACGTCTGAAGCTTTCTTT; cdr3_aa: CASSSQTSEAFF
clone_size: NA; d_call: TRBD1; v_call: TRBV18; j_call: TRBJ1-5; cdr3_nt: TGTGCCAGCTCACCGACAGGGGGCGAGGGCAATCAGCCCCAGCATTTT; cdr3_aa: CASSPTGGEGNQPQHF
clone_size: NA; d_call: NA; v_call: TRBV5-6; j_call: TRBJ2-3; cdr3_nt: TGTGCCAGCAGCTTGGGGGGGGCAACAGATACGCAGTATTTT; cdr3_aa: CASSLGGATDTQYF
clone_size: NA; d_call: TRBD1; v_call: TRBV27; j_call: TRBJ1-4; cdr3_nt: TGTGCCAGCAGTCCCACAGGGGGTGCTAATGAAAAACTGTTTTTT; cdr3_aa: CASSPTGGANEKLFF
clone_size: NA; d_call: NA; v_call: TRBV5-1; j_call: TRBJ1-2; cdr3_nt: TGCGCCAGCAGCTTGATAGGCGGGCAGAACTATGGCTACACCTTC; cdr3_aa: CASSLIGGQNYGYTF
clone_size: NA; d_call: TRBD2; v_call: TRBV19; j_call: TRBJ2-1; cdr3_nt: TGTGCCAGTAGTAAACTAGCGGGGGATTTCGGTGAGCAGTTCTTC; cdr3_aa: CASSKLAGDFGEQFF
clone_size: NA; d_call: TRBD1; v_call: TRBV7-2; j_call: TRBJ1-2; cdr3_nt: TGTGCCAGCAGCGACCGGACAGGGGGATATGGCTACACCTTC; cdr3_aa: CASSDRTGGYGYTF